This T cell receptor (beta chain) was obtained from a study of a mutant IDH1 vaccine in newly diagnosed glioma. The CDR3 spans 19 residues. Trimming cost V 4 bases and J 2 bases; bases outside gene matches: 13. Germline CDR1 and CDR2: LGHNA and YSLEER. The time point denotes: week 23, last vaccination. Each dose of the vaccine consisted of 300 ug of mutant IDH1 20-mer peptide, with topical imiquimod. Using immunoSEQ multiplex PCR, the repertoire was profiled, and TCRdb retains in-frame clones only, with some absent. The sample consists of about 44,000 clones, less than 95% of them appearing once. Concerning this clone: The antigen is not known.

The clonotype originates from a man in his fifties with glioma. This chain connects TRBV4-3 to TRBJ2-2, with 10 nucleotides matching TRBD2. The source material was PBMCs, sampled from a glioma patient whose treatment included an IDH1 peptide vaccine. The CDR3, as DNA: TGCGCCAGCAGCCCCGTTTTCCTAGCGGGGGCCGTCAACACCGGGGAGCTGTTTTTT. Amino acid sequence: CASSPVFLAGAVNTGELFF.